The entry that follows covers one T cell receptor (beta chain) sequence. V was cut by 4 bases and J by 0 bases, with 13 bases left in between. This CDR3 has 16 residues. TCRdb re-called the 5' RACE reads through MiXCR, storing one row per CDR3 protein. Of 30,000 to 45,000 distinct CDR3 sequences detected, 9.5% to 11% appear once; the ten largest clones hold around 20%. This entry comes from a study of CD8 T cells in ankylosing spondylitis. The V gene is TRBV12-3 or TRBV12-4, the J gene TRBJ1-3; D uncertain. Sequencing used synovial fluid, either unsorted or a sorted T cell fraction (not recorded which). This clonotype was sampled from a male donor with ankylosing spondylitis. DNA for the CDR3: TGTGCCAGCAGTTCCACGGGAACGGGCTCTGGAAACACCATATATTTT. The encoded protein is CASSSTGTGSGNTIYF.